This TCR beta chain derives from a study of blood T cell repertoires in COVID-19. This CDR3 is 13 amino acids long. V dropped 1 base and J dropped 7 bases, with 7 bases sitting between them. Germline values: CDR1 KGHDR, CDR2 SFDVKD. Here immunoSEQ multiplex PCR was the method, and the copy in TCRdb shows in-frame clones only, minus some. This sample has about 370,000 clones, with roughly nine tenths found just once. The sequencing sample was made of PBMCs or T cells enriched from blood (not recorded which). This TCR derives from a man younger than 35 who had recovered from COVID-19. V and J are TRBV24-1 and TRBJ2-1, with no clear D. CDR3 in DNA: TGTGCCACCAGTGATTTCAGTCGTAATGAGCAGTTCTTC. Translation gives CATSDFSRNEQFF.